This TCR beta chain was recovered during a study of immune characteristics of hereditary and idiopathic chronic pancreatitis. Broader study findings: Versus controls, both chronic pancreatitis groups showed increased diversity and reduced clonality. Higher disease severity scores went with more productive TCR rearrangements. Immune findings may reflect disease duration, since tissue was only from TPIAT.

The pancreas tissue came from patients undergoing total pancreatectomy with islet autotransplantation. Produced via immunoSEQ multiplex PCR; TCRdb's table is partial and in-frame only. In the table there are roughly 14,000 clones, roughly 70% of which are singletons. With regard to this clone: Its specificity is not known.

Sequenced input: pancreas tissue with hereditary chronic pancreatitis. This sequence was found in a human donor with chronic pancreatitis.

The CDR3 protein is CASSPWGGSYEQYF. CDR3 DNA: TGTGCCAGCTCACCATGGGGGGGCTCCTACGAGCAGTACTTC. The chain carries TRBV18 and TRBJ2-7; 7 bases are shared with TRBD2. Germline lookup yields CDR1 KGHSH and CDR2 LQKENI. CDR3 length: 14 amino acids. V gave up 2 bases and J gave up 0 bases; unmatched junction bases: 1. The full variable domain, rest sourced from reference TRBV18 and TRBJ2-7, is NAGVMQNPRHLVRRRGQEARLRCSPMKGHSHVYWYRQLPEEGLKFMVYLQKENIIDESGMPKERFSAEFPKEGPSILRIQQVVRGDSAAYFCASSPWGGSYEQYFGPGTRLTVT.